What follows are 12 T cell receptor beta chains derived from one specimen sequenced in a study of blood T cell repertoires in COVID-19. The protocol was immunoSEQ multiplex PCR, while the TCRdb copy is restricted to in-frame clones and leaves out a portion. The repertoire holds some 150,000 clones, with 87% as singletons. Sequenced sample: peripheral blood. The receptors were sampled from a woman aged 45-59 years with acute or convalescent COVID-19.

This clone has just one count. The chain couples TRBV19 to TRBJ2-1; 10 bases are a match to TRBD2. The CDR3 sequence is 15 residues long. The germline gives CDR1 LNHDA, CDR2 SQIVND (reference sequence). After removal of 6 bases from V and 0 bases from J, the junction contained 2 bases not matched to a gene. CDR3 bases: TGTGCCAGTAGGGCTAGCGGGAGCTCCTACAATGAGCAGTTCTTC. It translates to CASRASGSSYNEQFF.

The V call is TRBV10-3, the J call TRBJ1-4; D ambiguous. The V gene's germline CDR1 is ENHRY and CDR2 SYGVKD. CDR3 length equals 15 residues. V lost 2 bases to trimming and J lost 8 bases, with 15 bases between them. The CDR3 DNA is TGTGCCATCAGTGAGCCGACCTTAACGAGGGAAAAACTGTTTTTT. Amino acid sequence: CAISEPTLTREKLFF.

This chain joins TRBV7-2 and TRBJ2-7; 8 nucleotides agree with TRBD1. Germline V gene lookup returns CDR1 SGHTA and CDR2 FQGNSA. CDR3 length equals 14 residues. V dropped 4 bases and J dropped 5; count of bases not matched to a gene: 7. CDR3 DNA: TGTGCCAGCAGCTCCCTGGACAGGGTCAACGAGCAGTACTTC. Its translation is CASSSLDRVNEQYF.

The V and J genes are TRBV18 and TRBJ2-1, with 9 bases aligning to TRBD1. Germline CDR1 is KGHSH and CDR2 is LQKENI. V lost 2 bases and J lost 5; bases outside the gene matches: 4. The CDR3 consists of 15 residues. In DNA, the CDR3 is TGTGCCAGCTCACCAGAACAGGGGGCAGACAATGAGCAGTTCTTC. As protein: CASSPEQGADNEQFF.

The rearrangement links TRBV5-4 to TRBJ2-1, with 8 bases matching TRBD2. J was trimmed by 6 bases and V by 0 bases; bases with no gene match: 5. The germline CDR1 and CDR2 sequences are SGHNT and YYREEE (reference sequence). This CDR3 contains 15 residues. CDR3 sequence (DNA): TGTGCCAGCAGCTTGGCTCTAGCGGGTTCCAATGAGCAGTTCTTC. Translation: CASSLALAGSNEQFF.

The rearrangement links TRBV4-1 to TRBJ1-2; the D gene is possibly TRBD1 (5 bases). This CDR3 spans 15 amino acids. Trimming shortened V by 0 bases and J by 4 bases, and 12 bases separated the two germline ends. Germline V gene lookup returns CDR1 MGHRA and CDR2 YSYEKL. CDR3 in amino acids: CASSQELDRSYGYTF. The CDR3 region has the DNA TGCGCCAGCAGCCAAGAACTTGACAGATCCTATGGCTACACCTTC.

This clone turned up a few times. This chain joins TRBV24-1 and TRBJ2-2, with a weak D call TRBD2 (6 bases). Germline CDR1 is KGHDR and CDR2 is SFDVKD. The CDR3 loop spans 18 amino acids. V was trimmed by 3 bases and J by 1 base, leaving 17 bases between them. The CDR3 reads CATSDPWGTLRNTGELFF. For the CDR3, the DNA is TGTGCCACCAGTGATCCTTGGGGGACTCTCAGGAACACCGGGGAGCTGTTTTTT.

A word on this clone: The same CDR3 arises from other DNA sequences in this sample as well. The V call is TRBV30, the J call TRBJ1-5, with D hard to call. V lost 0 bases and J 1 base, leaving 4 bases between the germline ends. Looked up from germline, CDR1 is GTSNPN and CDR2 is SVGIG (reference sequence). CDR3 size: 13 residues. The CDR3 protein is CAWSVQSNQPQHF. CDR3 nucleotides: TGTGCCTGGAGTGTACAGAGCAATCAGCCCCAGCATTTT.

V is TRBV28 and J is TRBJ2-7, with a possible D match to TRBD1 (5 bases). This CDR3 region has 13 residues. Germline assignment: CDR1 MDHEN and CDR2 SYDVKM. Trimming cost V 6 bases and J 6 bases, with 15 bases left between them. CDR3 DNA sequence: TGTGCCAGCAGCCCCAACTCAGGGTTCGAGCAGTACTTC. It specifies CASSPNSGFEQYF.

This clone was detected once. V is TRBV6-4 and J is TRBJ2-1; 7 positions agree with TRBD1. Germline loops: CDR1 MRHNA, CDR2 SNTAGT. The CDR3 covers 15 residues. The junction had 5 bases not matched to a gene; V was cut back by 5 bases and J by 1 base. Here the CDR3 reads CASSPQGISYNEQFF. CDR3 nucleotides: TGTGCCAGCAGTCCACAGGGGATATCCTACAATGAGCAGTTCTTC.

This rearrangement joins TRBV6-5 to TRBJ2-6; D is possibly TRBD1 (6 bases). There are 15 residues in the CDR3. Germline CDR1 is MNHEY and CDR2 is SVGAGI. V lost 4 bases to trimming and J lost 0 bases, with 7 bases between them. Here the CDR3 reads CASSFRGSGANVLTF. As DNA, the CDR3 is TGTGCCAGCAGTTTCAGGGGCTCTGGGGCCAACGTCCTGACTTTC.

The rearrangement links TRBV29-1 to TRBJ1-4; D gene uncertain. This CDR3 has 12 amino acids. Germline V gene sequence: CDR1 SQVTM, CDR2 ANQGSEA. Between the trimmed V and J ends, which lost 6 bases and 7 bases, there was a span of 12 bases. DNA for the CDR3: TGCAGCGTCTCCGACACGGCTGAAAAACTGTTTTTT. Translation: CSVSDTAEKLFF.